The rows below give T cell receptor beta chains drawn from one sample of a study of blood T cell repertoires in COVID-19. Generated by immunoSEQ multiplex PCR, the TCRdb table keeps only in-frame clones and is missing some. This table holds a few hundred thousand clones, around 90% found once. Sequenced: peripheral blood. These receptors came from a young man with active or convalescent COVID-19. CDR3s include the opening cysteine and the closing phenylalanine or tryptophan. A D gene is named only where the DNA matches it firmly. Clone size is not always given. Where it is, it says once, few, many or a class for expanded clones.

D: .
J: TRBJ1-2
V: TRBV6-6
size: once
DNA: TGTGCCAGCAGCACCCTCAGGGGTGGAGGCTATGGCTACACCTTC
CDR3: CASSTLRGGGYGYTF

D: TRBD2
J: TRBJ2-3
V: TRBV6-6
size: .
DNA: TGTGCCAGCACCTCGGGACTAGCGGTCACAGATACGCAGTATTTT
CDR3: CASTSGLAVTDTQYF

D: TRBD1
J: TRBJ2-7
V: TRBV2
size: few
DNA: TGTGCCACCCGGGACAGGGGCCACGAGCAGTACTTC
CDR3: CATRDRGHEQYF

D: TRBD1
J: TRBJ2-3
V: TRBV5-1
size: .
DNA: TGCGCCAGCAGCCCCCGGTTCTCAGGGGGCGCAGATACGCAGTATTTT
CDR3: CASSPRFSGGADTQYF

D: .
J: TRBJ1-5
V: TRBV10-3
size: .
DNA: TGTGCCATCAGTGAAAGGGGTGATCAGCCCCAGCATTTT
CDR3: CAISERGDQPQHF

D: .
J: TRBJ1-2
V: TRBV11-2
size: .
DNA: TGTGCCAGCAGCCGGGACTATGGGGGGTTTGGCTACACCTTC
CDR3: CASSRDYGGFGYTF

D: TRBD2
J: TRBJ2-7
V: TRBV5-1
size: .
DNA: TGCGCCAGCAGCGATCTAGCGGGGCCCGCCAACGAGCAGTACTTC
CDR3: CASSDLAGPANEQYF

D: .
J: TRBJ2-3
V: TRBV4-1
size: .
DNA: TGCGCCAGCAGCCAAGATCTTCTGAGGCCAGATACGCAGTATTTT
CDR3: CASSQDLLRPDTQYF

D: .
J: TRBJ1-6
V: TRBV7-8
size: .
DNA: TGTGCCAGCAGCTTACTAGGACGGACTATTCATTCACCCCTCCACTTT
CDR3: CASSLLGRTIHSPLHF

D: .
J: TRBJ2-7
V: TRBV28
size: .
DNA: TGTGCCAGCAGTTTACTTCCTTTCACCGGTACCTACGAGCAGTACTTC
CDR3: CASSLLPFTGTYEQYF

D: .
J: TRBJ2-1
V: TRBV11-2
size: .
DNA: TGTGCCAGCAGCTGGTACGTTCGTAGCTCCTACAATGAGCAGTTCTTC
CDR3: CASSWYVRSSYNEQFF

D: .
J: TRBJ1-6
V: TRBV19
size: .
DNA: TGTGCCAGTAGGGACATAAACTTCTATAATTCACCCCTCCACTTT
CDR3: CASRDINFYNSPLHF

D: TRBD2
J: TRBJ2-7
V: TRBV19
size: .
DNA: TGTGCCAGTTCCCCGGGACTAGGTTACGAGCAGTACTTC
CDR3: CASSPGLGYEQYF

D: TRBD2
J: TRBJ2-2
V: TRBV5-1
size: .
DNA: TGCGCCAGCAGCTCCTCTAGCGGCCCCAACACCGGGGAGCTGTTTTTT
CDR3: CASSSSSGPNTGELFF

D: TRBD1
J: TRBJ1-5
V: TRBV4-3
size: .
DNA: TGCGCCAGCAGCCAAGAGACAGGGGTGAGTCAGCCCCAGCATTTT
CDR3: CASSQETGVSQPQHF

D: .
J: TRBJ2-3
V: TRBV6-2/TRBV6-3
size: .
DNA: TGTGCCAGCAGTTACTCGACTAGGGAAAACACAGATACGCAGTATTTT
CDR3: CASSYSTRENTDTQYF

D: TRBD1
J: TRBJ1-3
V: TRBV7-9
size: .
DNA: TGTGCCAGCAGCTTATTGGGACAGGGAGGAATATCTGGAAACACCATATATTTT
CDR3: CASSLLGQGGISGNTIYF